Listed here are 22 T cell receptor beta chains from one sample, sequenced in a study of T cell responses to AZD1222 COVID-19 vaccine. Clones were read by immunoSEQ multiplex PCR, and TCRdb kept only the in-frame ones, dropping some. Of about 190,000 clones in the sample, approximately 94% were seen once. The sample here was peripheral blood, taken on day 0 of AZD1222 vaccination. The receptor source for this set is an adult in good health.

The chain recombines TRBV29-1 with TRBJ1-2, with unresolved D. This CDR3 is 12 amino acids long. Trimming cost V 2 bases and J 2 bases, with 6 bases left between them. Germline CDR1 reads SQVTM; CDR2 reads ANQGSEA. The DNA of the CDR3 is TGCAGCGTTGAACCGGGGAACTATGGCTACACCTTC. It encodes CSVEPGNYGYTF.

V gene TRBV28 combines with J gene TRBJ2-7; 10 bases are shared with TRBD2. The V gene's germline CDR1 is MDHEN and CDR2 SYDVKM. V was clipped by 10 bases and J by 3 bases; unmatched bases: 6. The CDR3 runs 13 residues. The chain's CDR3 is CATSGSLGYEQYF. As DNA, the CDR3 is TGTGCCACTAGCGGGAGTTTGGGCTACGAGCAGTACTTC.

The chain recombines TRBV18 with TRBJ2-1; possibly TRBD2 for D (6 bases). In germline, CDR1 is KGHSH, CDR2 LQKENI. V was trimmed by 6 bases and J by 7 bases, leaving 16 bases between them. This CDR3 is built from 14 residues. DNA of the CDR3: TGTGCCAGCTCGCCCGGGAGAACTGTGAATGAGCAGTTCTTC. Translated, it gives CASSPGRTVNEQFF.

This chain joins TRBV9 and TRBJ2-2; 12 nucleotides match TRBD2. The CDR3 totals 14 residues. V lost 4 bases and J lost 6; bases outside the gene matches: 1. CDR1 and CDR2 (germline): SGDLS, YYNGEE. The CDR3 nucleotides read TGTGCCAGCAGCCCTAGCGGGAGGGCCGGGGAGCTGTTTTTT. Encoded protein: CASSPSGRAGELFF.

This rearrangement joins TRBV29-1 to TRBJ2-2, with 9 bases matching TRBD2. V was clipped by 4 bases and J by 7 bases; unmatched bases: 7. Germline CDR1 is SQVTM and CDR2 is ANQGSEA. There are 14 residues in the CDR3. The DNA of the CDR3 is TGCAGCGTTGGGGCTAGCGGGAAAAACGGGGAGCTGTTTTTT. Protein sequence: CSVGASGKNGELFF.

The chain carries TRBV28 and TRBJ1-2; D uncertain. Trimming took off 3 bases at V and 5 bases at J, with 10 bases between the two ends. CDR3 length: 13 amino acids. The germline V gene encodes CDR1 MDHEN and CDR2 SYDVKM. CDR3 sequence reads: CASSFSASYGYTF. Written as DNA, the CDR3 is TGTGCCAGCAGTTTTTCTGCAAGTTATGGCTACACCTTC.

J is TRBJ1-5 and V is TRBV11-2; 7 bases line up with TRBD1. Germline CDR1 is SGHAT and CDR2 is FQNNGV. The CDR3 consists of 15 residues. V lost 6 bases to trimming and J lost 3 bases; unmatched junction nucleotides: 8. CDR3 region: CASRETGEANQPQHF. The CDR3 DNA reads TGTGCCAGCAGGGAAACAGGGGAGGCCAATCAGCCCCAGCATTTT.

This chain connects TRBV28 to TRBJ2-7, with 7 bases identical to TRBD2. Losses at the gene ends were 6 bases for V and 3 bases for J; bases not matched to a gene: 8. The CDR3 covers 14 residues. The germline CDR1 and CDR2 sequences are MDHEN and SYDVKM. The CDR3, as DNA: TGTGCCAGCAGACTCGGGGCGGGGGTCTACGAGCAGTACTTC. Amino acid sequence: CASRLGAGVYEQYF.

This chain connects TRBV5-1 to TRBJ1-1, with no clear D. The germline CDR1 and CDR2 sequences are SGHRS and YFSETQ. V was cut by 4 bases and J by 1 base, with 14 bases left in between. The CDR3 consists of 15 residues. The CDR3 region has the DNA TGCGCCAGCAGCGTACTCCGAGAGAAGAACACTGAAGCTTTCTTT. Translating it yields CASSVLREKNTEAFF.

The chain employs TRBV5-1 and TRBJ1-1; the D gene is possibly TRBD1 (6 bases). The CDR3 runs to 14 residues. Trimming took 5 bases from V and 1 from J, leaving 12 bases between them. Germline loops: CDR1 SGHRS, CDR2 YFSETQ. This CDR3 is CASRLTGPNTEAFF. The CDR3 region has the DNA TGCGCCAGCAGGCTTACAGGGCCGAACACTGAAGCTTTCTTT.

Concerning this clone: Other DNA sequences in the same sample also yield this CDR3. V and J are TRBV4-2 and TRBJ1-5; D is unclear. Trimming stripped 0 bases from V and 4 bases from J, with 13 bases between. The CDR3 runs 16 residues. In germline, CDR1 is LGHNA, CDR2 YNFKEQ. CDR3 sequence (DNA): TGTGCCAGCAGCCAAGATGGGAGAGCCCCTAATCAGCCCCAGCATTTT. Encoded protein: CASSQDGRAPNQPQHF.

The rearrangement joins TRBV27 to TRBJ2-1; D is possibly TRBD2 (6 bases). The germline V and J ends were trimmed by 7 bases and 3 bases, with 10 bases remaining between them. Germline V CDR1 and CDR2: MNHEY, SMNVEV (reference sequence). The CDR3 runs to 13 residues. CDR3 nucleotide sequence: TGTGCCAGCACCATAGCGGACTACAATGAGCAGTTCTTC. Amino acid sequence: CASTIADYNEQFF.

CDR3 DNA: TGCGCCAGCAGCTTGGCTGTTAGGTACAATGAGCAGTTCTTC. Amino acid sequence: CASSLAVRYNEQFF. The V gene is TRBV5-1, the J gene TRBJ2-1, with unresolved D. Germline loops: CDR1 SGHRS, CDR2 YFSETQ. This CDR3 contains 14 residues. V gave up 0 bases and J gave up 4 bases, with 8 bases separating them.

V is TRBV11-2 and J is TRBJ1-3, with D maybe TRBD1 (6 bases). CDR3 length: 15 residues. Trimming cost V 5 bases and J 1 base, with 12 bases left between them. Germline V CDR1 and CDR2: SGHAT, FQNNGV. The CDR3 loop reads CASSPLTGSGNTIYF. For the CDR3, the DNA is TGTGCCAGCAGCCCCTTGACAGGATCTGGAAACACCATATATTTT.

Only one count was recorded for this clone. The chain is built from TRBV13 and TRBJ1-1, with 11 nucleotides matching TRBD1. Unmatched junction bases numbered 2, after V lost 4 bases and J lost 4 bases. In germline, CDR1 is PRHDT, CDR2 FYEKMQ (reference sequence). The CDR3 extends over 14 amino acids. The CDR3 DNA sequence: TGTGCCAGCAGCTGGGGGACAGGGGGCACTGAAGCTTTCTTT. The encoded protein is CASSWGTGGTEAFF.

This chain joins TRBV28 and TRBJ1-5; D is uncertain. Germline CDR1 MDHEN, CDR2 SYDVKM. The CDR3 length is 13 residues. V was trimmed by 6 bases and J by 7 bases, leaving 13 bases between them. This chain's CDR3 is CASSPGSGQPQHF. CDR3 DNA: TGTGCCAGCAGCCCGGGGTCTGGGCAGCCCCAGCATTTT.

The chain links TRBV29-1 to TRBJ2-7; 9 nucleotides agree with TRBD2. This CDR3 is 12 amino acids long. Trimming at V came to 6 bases and at J to 2 bases, leaving 2 bases not matched to a gene. The germline V gene has CDR1 SQVTM and CDR2 ANQGSEA. The CDR3: CSVRTSAYEQYF. CDR3 nucleotides: TGCAGCGTCAGGACTAGCGCCTACGAGCAGTACTTC.

The rearrangement uses TRBV5-4 and TRBJ2-3, with D perhaps TRBD1 or TRBD2 (5 bases each). V was trimmed by 5 bases and J by 5 bases, leaving 18 bases between them. The CDR3 loop spans 15 amino acids. The germline V gene has CDR1 SGHNT and CDR2 YYREEE (reference sequence). CDR3 sequence (DNA): TGTGCCAGCAGACTTAGTAGGGGAGTTGGAGATACGCAGTATTTT. This gives the protein CASRLSRGVGDTQYF.

The V call is TRBV2, the J call TRBJ2-6, with D hard to call. The CDR3 has 14 amino acids. Germline loops: CDR1 SNHLY, CDR2 FYNNEI. V gave up 7 bases and J gave up 0 bases, with 7 bases separating them. This CDR3 reads CASTESSGANVLTF. CDR3 in DNA: TGTGCCAGCACCGAGAGCTCTGGGGCCAACGTCCTGACTTTC.

The V call is TRBV13, the J call TRBJ1-1; no clear D. The V end lost 0 bases, the J end lost 4 bases, and 12 bases lay between the germline ends. Germline CDR1 is PRHDT and CDR2 is FYEKMQ (reference sequence). This CDR3 contains 15 residues. CDR3 nucleotides: TGTGCCAGCAGCTTAGGCCCTTCGGGCGGCACTGAAGCTTTCTTT. Translated: CASSLGPSGGTEAFF. The full variable domain, completed using reference TRBV13 and TRBJ1-1, is AAGVIQSPRHLIKEKRETATLKCYPIPRHDTVYWYQQGPGQDPQFLISFYEKMQSDKGSIPDRFSAQQFSDYHSELNMSSLELGDSALYFCASSLGPSGGTEAFFGQGTRLTVV.

V is TRBV9 and J is TRBJ1-3; the D gene is possibly TRBD1 (6 bases). Trimming left V 3 bases short and J 0 bases short, with 10 bases between. The CDR3 sequence is 15 residues long. Germline V gives CDR1 SGDLS, CDR2 YYNGEE. In DNA, the CDR3 is TGTGCCAGCAGCGCTACAGGGATCTCTGGAAACACCATATATTTT. Its translation: CASSATGISGNTIYF.

The rearrangement joins TRBV7-3 to TRBJ2-2, with TRBD2 matching over 12 bases. Trimming took 3 bases from V and 7 from J; bases not matched to a gene: 6. Germline assignment: CDR1 SGHTA and CDR2 FQGTGA. The CDR3 sequence is 16 residues long. The CDR3 loop reads CASSLTSGSMGGELFF. DNA for the CDR3: TGTGCCAGCAGCTTGACTAGCGGGAGTATGGGCGGGGAGCTGTTTTTT.